This record covers a single T cell receptor (beta chain). Its specificity is unknown. Generated by immunoSEQ multiplex PCR, the TCRdb table keeps only in-frame clones and is missing some. The sample has over a thousand clones, 60% to 80% seen once; the top ten hold 30% to 35%. Indicated time point: neoterminal ileum biopsy at postoperative endoscopy, about 6 months after surgery. Patients were adults with ileal or ileocolonic Crohn's disease needing resection. The data belong to a study of T cell repertoires in ileal Crohn's disease. Study information: About half received postoperative treatment, some ten with thiopurines and some 19 anti-TNF.

J lost 0 bases, V lost 4 bases, and 5 bases had no gene match. The CDR3 totals 15 residues. Germline V gene lookup returns CDR1 LGHNA and CDR2 YNFKEQ. Regarding the study as a whole: High-frequency clones were more common in sorted CD8 than CD4 cells. Compared with non-smokers, active smokers at surgery showed more clonal expansions.

The rearrangement joins TRBV4-2 to TRBJ2-7, with TRBD1 matching 8 bases. Sequenced sample: ileal tissue. This clonotype was sampled from an adult with Crohn's disease. In DNA form, the CDR3 reads TGTGCCAGCAGCCTTGGACAGGGCAGCTCCTACGAGCAGTACTTC. The encoded protein is CASSLGQGSSYEQYF.